Presented here are 13 T cell receptor beta chains from one specimen sequenced in a study of regulatory T cells in long-lasting Graves disease. Time point given: newly diagnosed GD, antithyroid drugs for less than 3 months. RNA isolated from PBMCs was used to make the TCR library. Assembly of TCR beta libraries relied on iRepertoire HTBI primers together with Arm-PCR of CDR3 regions. TCRdb re-called the multiplex PCR reads through MiXCR, storing one row per CDR3 protein. This table holds roughly 510,000 distinct CDR3 sequences, 15% to 20% found once. This sample also belongs to another study, concerning T cells in Graves' hyperthyroidism and ophthalmopathy.

Source: peripheral blood mononuclear cells (PBMCs), taken at new diagnosis, from a patient treated with antithyroid drugs. Receptor source: a man younger than 30 with Graves disease.

This clonotype showed up many times. The chain uses TRBV11-2 and TRBJ2-1; a possible D gene is TRBD2 (6 bases). The CDR3 sequence is 15 residues long. Trimming removed 5 bases at V and 4 bases at J, with 15 bases between. Germline V CDR1 and CDR2: SGHAT, FQNNGV. This chain's CDR3 is CASSPLRGKYNEQFF. DNA for the CDR3: TGTGCCAGCAGCCCCCTCCGCGGGAAATACAATGAGCAGTTCTTC.

This clonotype was recorded at least ten times. The chain recombines TRBV30 with TRBJ1-1; 7 bases align to TRBD1. Losses at the gene ends were 3 bases for V and 3 bases for J; bases not matched to a gene: 19. CDR1 and CDR2 from the germline V gene are GTSNPN and SVGIG (reference sequence). The CDR3 has 18 amino acids. CDR3 residues: CAWRTPPKTTGIHTEAFF. DNA of the CDR3: TGTGCCTGGAGAACACCCCCCAAAACGACAGGGATACACACTGAAGCTTTCTTT.

This clonotype was picked up many times. The chain joins TRBV5-1 to TRBJ2-3; 12 bases match TRBD2. Germline trimming cut 5 bases from V and 4 bases from J; bases unmatched to any gene: 8. Looked up from germline, CDR1 is SGHRS and CDR2 is YFSETQ. CDR3 length: 16 residues. The CDR3 DNA reads TGCGCCAGCAGTCTCCGGACTAGCGGGATGGCAGATACGCAGTATTTT. Translating gives CASSLRTSGMADTQYF.

This clonotype was observed many times. V usage is TRBV12-3 or TRBV12-4 and J usage is TRBJ2-1; D remains unclear. The CDR3 is made up of 17 amino acids. The ends were cut back, 6 bases at V and 7 bases at J, with 25 bases in the middle. The CDR3 loop reads CASRPGVGSVLGNEQFF. The CDR3 DNA is TGTGCCAGCAGACCCGGCGTGGGGTCGGTTTTGGGGAATGAGCAGTTCTTC.

This rearrangement joins TRBV18 to TRBJ2-2; 7 bases map to TRBD1. With V trimmed by 0 bases and J by 3 bases, 4 bases remained unmatched. The germline gives CDR1 KGHSH, CDR2 LQKENI. The CDR3 length is 16 residues. The CDR3 bases are TGTGCCAGCTCACCACCTACGGGACAGTACACCGGGGAGCTGTTTTTT. As protein: CASSPPTGQYTGELFF.

This clonotype showed up many times. The CDR3 DNA reads TGTGCCAGCATCTACGACCCGAGCTCCTACAATGAGCAGTTCTTC. Translation gives CASIYDPSSYNEQFF. The chain links TRBV2 to TRBJ2-1; unclear D gene. The germline CDR1 and CDR2 sequences are SNHLY and FYNNEI. Trimming shortened V by 7 bases and J by 0 bases, and 13 bases separated the two germline ends. The CDR3 runs to 15 residues.

The chain is built from TRBV25-1 and TRBJ1-2, with 8 bases lining up with TRBD1. V gave up 2 bases and J gave up 2 bases; unmatched junction bases: 7. Germline V gene sequence: CDR1 MGHDK, CDR2 SYGVNS. This CDR3 spans 16 amino acids. The CDR3 loop reads CASSELGQGRNYGYTF. The DNA of the CDR3 is TGTGCCAGCAGTGAACTCGGACAGGGAAGAAACTATGGCTACACCTTC.

This clonotype appeared many times. This rearrangement joins TRBV7-9 to TRBJ2-5; 11 nucleotides agree with TRBD2. The CDR3 runs 15 residues. Germline V gene data show CDR1 as SEHNR and CDR2 as FQNEAQ (reference sequence). Trimming cost V 7 bases and J 5 bases; bases outside gene matches: 9. The CDR3 coding sequence is TGTGCCAGCACCGGAACCGGGACTAGCGGCGAGACCCAGTACTTC. Its protein product is CASTGTGTSGETQYF.

This clonotype appeared many times. The gene calls are TRBV29-1 and TRBJ2-3; a possible D gene is TRBD2 (6 bases). Germline values: CDR1 SQVTM, CDR2 ANQGSEA. V shed 6 bases and J shed 0 bases, with 10 bases lying between them. The CDR3 runs 13 residues. In DNA, the CDR3 is TGCAGCGTCAGGAGGGCTAGCACAGATACGCAGTATTTT. Protein: CSVRRASTDTQYF.

This clonotype was seen ten or more times. V is TRBV20-1 and J is TRBJ2-7, with a weak D call TRBD1 (5 bases). Germline CDR1 and CDR2: DFQATT and SNEGSKA (reference sequence). V lost 6 bases, J lost 3 bases, and 12 bases lay in between. There are 12 residues in the CDR3. CDR3 DNA sequence: TGCAGTGCAGGGGAAGTGGGCTACGAGCAGTACTTC. This gives the protein CSAGEVGYEQYF.

To note about this clonotype: With a much larger clone just one base away, this may be a read error. This chain uses TRBV7-9 with TRBJ1-2; possible D gene TRBD1, 6 bases. The V gene lost 5 bases and the J gene lost 4 bases, with 11 bases spanning the gap. Looked up from germline, CDR1 is SEHNR and CDR2 is FQNEAQ (reference sequence). The CDR3 length is 13 residues. The CDR3 DNA reads as TGTGCCAGCAGCCCCCACAGGGTCTATGGCTACACCTTC. This encodes CASSPHRVYGYTF.

This clonotype was detected many times. The CDR3 loop reads CASSYKGGRRSTDTQYF. The CDR3 DNA is TGTGCCAGCAGCTATAAGGGGGGGAGGAGGTCCACAGATACGCAGTATTTT. The chain is built from TRBV7-8 and TRBJ2-3; TRBD2 might be the D (7 bases). The V end lost 4 bases, the J end lost 2 bases, and 19 bases lay between the germline ends. This CDR3 spans 17 amino acids. Germline CDR1 and CDR2: SGHVS and FQNEAQ.

This chain's CDR3 is CAISDTSGRASTGELFF. The CDR3 DNA is TGTGCCATCAGTGATACTAGCGGGAGGGCTTCGACCGGGGAGCTGTTTTTT. This chain uses TRBV10-3 with TRBJ2-2; 13 bases are shared with TRBD2. Germline lookup yields CDR1 ENHRY and CDR2 SYGVKD. J lost 5 bases, V lost 3 bases, and 6 bases had no gene match. The CDR3 spans 17 residues.